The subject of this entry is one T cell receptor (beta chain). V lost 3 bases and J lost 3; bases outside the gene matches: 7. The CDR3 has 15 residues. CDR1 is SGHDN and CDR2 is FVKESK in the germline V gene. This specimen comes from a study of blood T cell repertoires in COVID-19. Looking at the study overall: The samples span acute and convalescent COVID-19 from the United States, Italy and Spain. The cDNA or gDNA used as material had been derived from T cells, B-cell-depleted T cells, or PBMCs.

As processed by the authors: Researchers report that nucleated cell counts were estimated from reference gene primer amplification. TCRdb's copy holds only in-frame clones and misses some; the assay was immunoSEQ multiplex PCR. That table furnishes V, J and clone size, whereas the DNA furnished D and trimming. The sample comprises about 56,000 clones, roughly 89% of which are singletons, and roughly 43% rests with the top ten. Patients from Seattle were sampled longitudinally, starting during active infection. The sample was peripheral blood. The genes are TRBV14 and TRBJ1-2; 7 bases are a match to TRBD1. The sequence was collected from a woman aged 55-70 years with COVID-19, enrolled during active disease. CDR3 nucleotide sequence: TGTGCCAGCAGCCAGGCGGACAGGATATACTATGGCTACACCTTC. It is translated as CASSQADRIYYGYTF.